Following are 11 T cell receptor beta chains from one sample sequenced in a study of blood T cell repertoires in COVID-19. Profiling relied on immunoSEQ multiplex PCR, and the TCRdb table lists in-frame clones only, not all of them. The sample lists around 160,000 clones, around 85% occurring once. Sequencing used peripheral blood. The receptors come from a man aged 55 to 69 with active or convalescent COVID-19.

The chain employs TRBV2 and TRBJ2-1; 10 positions agree with TRBD2. The CDR3 covers 17 residues. The germline V gene encodes CDR1 SNHLY and CDR2 FYNNEI. Trimming removed 3 bases from V and 2 bases from J; junction bases left unmatched: 7. This CDR3 reads CASSEWLAGDTYNEQFF. CDR3 sequence (DNA): TGTGCCAGCAGTGAGTGGCTAGCGGGAGATACCTACAATGAGCAGTTCTTC.

The CDR3, as DNA: TGTGCCAGCAGCTTAGGTGGCGGGGGGGCATTTATCCATGAGCAGTTCTTC. It is translated as CASSLGGGGAFIHEQFF. The chain has TRBV13 and TRBJ2-1, with 9 bases that match TRBD2. The CDR3 spans 17 residues. Germline lookup yields CDR1 PRHDT and CDR2 FYEKMQ (reference sequence). With V trimmed by 0 bases and J by 8 bases, 11 bases remained unmatched.

This chain links TRBV15 with TRBJ1-6; 9 bases fit TRBD1. From germline, CDR1 is LNHNV and CDR2 YYDKDF (reference sequence). The CDR3 covers 15 residues. The V gene end was trimmed by 2 bases and the J gene end by 5 bases; junction bases not matched to a gene: 1. The CDR3 coding sequence is TGTGCCACCAGCAGAAGGACAGGGGATAATTCACCCCTCCACTTT. Encoded protein: CATSRRTGDNSPLHF. The variable domain in full, with the rest retrieved from reference TRBV15 and TRBJ1-6, is DAMVIQNPRYQVTQFGKPVTLSCSQTLNHNVMYWYQQKSSQAPKLLFHYYDKDFNNEADTPDNFQSRRPNTSFCFLDIRSPGLGDTAMYLCATSRRTGDNSPLHFGNGTRLTVT.

This clone appeared once. The chain has TRBV27 and TRBJ2-7, with 10 bases fitting TRBD1. This CDR3 is built from 15 residues. V gave up 2 bases and J gave up 4 bases; unmatched junction bases: 5. Per the germline V gene, CDR1 is MNHEY and CDR2 is SMNVEV (reference sequence). CDR3 amino acids: CASSLATGGDYEQYF. In DNA form, the CDR3 reads TGTGCCAGCAGTTTAGCGACAGGGGGCGATTACGAGCAGTACTTC.

Comment on this clone: An end of the junction does not agree with germline; a read error may underlie this. V gene TRBV2 combines with J gene TRBJ2-1; TRBD2 matches 9 bases. CDR1 and CDR2 (germline): SNHLY, FYNNEI. The CDR3 is 14 residues long. The CDR3 DNA sequence: TGTGCCAGCACTGAACGACTAGCGGCAAATGAGCAGTTCTTC. Translating gives CASTERLAANEQFF.

CDR3 nucleotides: TGTGCCAGCAGCTCGGGGGGGGACAATGAGCAGTTCTTC. Translation gives CASSSGGDNEQFF. The chain recombines TRBV7-8 with TRBJ2-1, with 8 bases lining up with TRBD2. Germline V CDR1 and CDR2: SGHVS, FQNEAQ. The CDR3 length is 13 residues. Germline trimming cut 4 bases from V and 5 bases from J; bases unmatched to any gene: 1.

The chain combines TRBV6-6 with TRBJ1-5; 8 nucleotides line up with TRBD1. The CDR3 covers 14 residues. V shed 8 bases and J 4 bases; nucleotides not matched to a gene: 7. Germline lookup yields CDR1 MNHNY and CDR2 SVGAGI (reference sequence). CDR3 in DNA: TGTGCCAGCTTAGACAGGGGTATAAATCAGCCCCAGCATTTT. As protein: CASLDRGINQPQHF.

V usage is TRBV7-2 and J usage is TRBJ2-3; D may be TRBD2 (6 bases). CDR1 is SGHTA and CDR2 is FQGNSA in the germline V gene. The V and J ends lost 5 bases and 4 bases respectively, with 19 bases between them. The CDR3 extends over 16 amino acids. CDR3: CASSPFGGAIPDTQYF. In DNA, the CDR3 is TGTGCCAGCAGCCCTTTCGGGGGAGCCATACCAGATACGCAGTATTTT.

V usage is TRBV18 and J usage is TRBJ1-4; 10 positions match TRBD1. J was trimmed by 5 bases and V by 3 bases; bases with no gene match: 0. Germline V gives CDR1 KGHSH, CDR2 LQKENI. The CDR3 runs to 14 residues. The CDR3 sequence: CASSPDRGNEKLFF. The CDR3 region has the DNA TGTGCCAGCTCACCGGACAGGGGGAATGAAAAACTGTTTTTT. Using reference TRBV18 and TRBJ1-4 for the parts outside the CDR3, the full variable domain is NAGVMQNPRHLVRRRGQEARLRCSPMKGHSHVYWYRQLPEEGLKFMVYLQKENIIDESGMPKERFSAEFPKEGPSILRIQQVVRGDSAAYFCASSPDRGNEKLFFGSGTQLSVL.

V gene TRBV18 combines with J gene TRBJ1-2; D unresolved. Trimming removed 0 bases from V and 4 bases from J, with 6 bases in between. Germline CDR1 and CDR2: KGHSH and LQKENI. CDR3 length equals 13 residues. CDR3 DNA: TGTGCCAGCTCACCACCGGCCAGCTATGGCTACACCTTC. Its translation: CASSPPASYGYTF.

The chain uses TRBV6-1 and TRBJ2-3; 10 bases match TRBD2. Trimming cost V 4 bases and J 1 base; bases outside gene matches: 8. This CDR3 comprises 17 residues. Per germline, CDR1 MNHNS and CDR2 SASEGT. The CDR3 reads CASSGSWLAGGTDTQYF. CDR3 nucleotides: TGTGCCAGCAGTGGGAGTTGGCTAGCGGGGGGCACAGATACGCAGTATTTT.